This T cell receptor beta chain was retrieved from a study of cytomegalovirus exposure and HLA in healthy donors (dated by TCRdb to 2016 to 2017). Study-wide context: In an earlier analysis of fewer than 750 of the donors, around 300 Gb of sequence data and 117 million unique TCR beta sequences from about 190 million T cells were reported. About 320 gigabases of sequencing data and approximately 80 million unique TCR sequences were included in an early release covering 550 to 650 HLA-typed donors. Of the roughly 390 genotyped donors, 75% to 85% were placed in the genetic ancestry cluster associated with self-reported Caucasian donors. The study aimed to test whether cataloging public T cell receptors could reveal signatures of past pathogen exposure. Using immunosequencing, the study profiled T cell repertoires from fewer than 700 subjects and related those repertoires to cytomegalovirus serostatus. In addition to the first cohort of 650 to 750 subjects, a separate validation cohort of about 120 different subjects was used. To predict cytomegalovirus infection status, the study brought together high-throughput TCR immunosequencing, statistical association of individual TCRs with disease status, and machine learning. To study patterns of TCR occurrence, a later analysis re-analyzed previously published TCR beta repertoires from 666 donors and added high-resolution HLA genotyping. Rather than drawing on any new phenotypic data, the later analysis identified candidate immune exposures from TCR beta sequences and the way those sequences occurred across donors. To decide whether each TCR beta V gene segment behaved as functional or pseudogenic, an earlier analysis of approximately 600 of the donors relied on high-throughput TCR beta sequencing. Donor age, sex, ethnicity and CMV serostatus were compiled alongside the repertoire data. In a later genetic analysis, genome-wide SNP genotypes for about 60% of the 666 donors were used, and that subset was treated as a discovery cohort. All discovery cohort repertoires had been generated on a single sequencing platform. Class I and class II HLA loci were covered by the typing at four-digit resolution. The number of typed donors differed by locus: roughly 629-640 for A, B, C, DRB1 and DQB1; 500 to 550 for DQA1; around 580 for DPA1; and 400 to 480 for DPB1. Several DR-DQ haplotypes were handled as single units for association and clustering because linkage in the cohort was strong. On average, roughly 250,000 unique TCR beta nucleotide sequences were sequenced per donor among about 400 genotyped donors of the cohort, with roughly a sixth of those sequences being non-productive. What the research found in general, with its limitations: Compared with the approximately 700-donor mean, donors in an Asian-associated ancestry cluster had fewer N-insertions in productive TCRs, according to a later genetic analysis. Around 16 rarely observed V segments, including chromosome 9 orphons, were excluded from the earlier analysis of a few hundred of the donors because counts were too low. An association between a missense DCLRE1C variant and V-gene and J-gene trimming of TCR beta chains was found in a later genetic analysis and replicated in an independent cohort. HLA typing was unavailable for some donors at each locus, so association tests used only the typed subset. A few of the identified cytomegalovirus-associated TCR beta chains were confirmed in vitro to be specific for cytomegalovirus antigens. In a later analysis, several top co-occurrence clusters were reported to appear linked to parvovirus B19, influenza, CMV and Epstein-Barr virus. Broadly in line with IMGT annotations, most TCR beta V segments showed up in productive rearrangements about 87% or about 30% of the time in an earlier analysis of a few hundred of the donors. In the study, about 150 TCR beta chains were listed as associated with cytomegalovirus. Immune exposure information for the cohort was limited to CMV serostatus. When HLA alleles, especially DR and DQ, strongly co-occurred, TCR associations were difficult to assign to individual alleles. In a later analysis, TCR association rates were found to vary across HLA loci, with the most associated TCRs seen for DRB1 alleles and the fewest for HLA-C alleles. The classifier was reported to diagnose cytomegalovirus status with high specificity and sensitivity in both the original and validation cohorts. According to the authors, the approach could potentially be generalized to other disease states and immunological phenotypes. Most TCR sequences were observed very rarely across donors, whereas some public TCRs were present in many individuals. A later analysis found that most CMV-associated TCR beta chains appeared HLA-restricted, with HLA associations seemingly driven largely by CMV exposure. In this cohort, only TCR beta chains were sequenced, and detectable features were limited by the absence of alpha or paired-chain data. Compared with equally common non-associated chains, HLA-associated TCR beta chains in a later analysis were more clonally expanded and had lower generation probabilities. A further reported finding was that TCR beta sequences accurately predicted the HLA-A and HLA-B alleles for most subjects in the first cohort. Sequencing depth was assumed to be roughly uniform across donors in the presence/absence analyses, though that assumption may not hold. Some IMGT-functional V segments, including TRBV6-2 and TRBV6-3, could not be distinguished by the 87-base-pair reads and were therefore excluded. Linkage disequilibrium might explain the correlated functional status among segregating V segments, but an unknown experimental factor could not be excluded. A cluster of highly shared sequence variants was judged likely to represent a technical artifact of the sequencing pipeline. A later analysis associated 15,000 to 20,000 TCR beta sequences with specific HLA alleles at a false discovery rate of 0.05.

The cohort comprised hundreds of healthy bone marrow donors. At the time of sampling, all cohort members were nominally healthy, though unrecorded immune exposures were likely present. The donor tested CMV seropositive, placing the donor among the 289 seropositive members of the cohort. Each donor provided a peripheral blood sample, and peripheral blood mononuclear cells were used for TCR beta sequencing. Genomic DNA extraction from the blood cell samples was performed with the Qiagen DNeasy Blood Extraction Kit. CDR1 MDHEN and CDR2 SYDVKM are derived from the germline V gene. Taken from cysteine to phenylalanine, the CDR3 has 15 residues. The only DNA kept is the CDR3, 45 bases in frame from the first base. Trimming leaves V shorter by 3 bases and J shorter by 2 bases, with the junction holding 5 bases beyond the gene matches. Turning to this clone: The target of this receptor is not known. The record has no base qualities; no much larger clone is one base away.

Receptor amplification or capture employed the immunoSEQ multiplex PCR assay. For the multiplex PCR, a mixture combining 60 forward primers for TCR Vbeta segments and 13 reverse primers for TCR Jbeta segments was used. The CDR3 region of rearranged TCR beta genes was amplified from genomic DNA by a multiplex PCR assay. Amplified TCR beta libraries were sequenced as 87-base-pair reads on the Illumina HiSeq System. In the authors' own workflow: A later analysis tallied roughly 76 million unique TCR beta chains across the 610 or so repertoires, and around 10 million of those chains were shared by two or more donors. Raw reads were error-corrected and collapsed into unique sequences by a nearest-neighbor algorithm in which closely related sequences were merged to remove PCR and sequencing errors. CDR3 sequences were aligned to IMGT reference sequences to assign V, D and J gene segments. For a sequence to be retained, at least a six-nucleotide match to both a V gene segment and a J gene segment was required. Rearrangements were classified as productive when the CDR3 lacked stop codons and remained in frame with V and J, and all other rearrangements were classified as non-productive. Following IMGT convention, CDR3 was defined as the stretch from the second conserved V-encoded cysteine up to the conserved J-encoded phenylalanine. The earlier analysis of about 640 of the donors excluded any sequence lacking an unambiguous match to a single V gene segment. In an earlier analysis of approximately 590 of the donors, a V segment was called functional when productive rearrangements were above 56.7%, and segregating when the standard deviation between donors exceeded 5%. A statistical classification framework was built to diagnose cytomegalovirus status from the catalog of TCR beta chain sequences. A later analysis assigned V and J genes by comparing TCR nucleotide sequences with IMGT/GENE-DB human TR gene sequences. In a later analysis, CDR3 sequences and most-parsimonious VDJ recombination scenarios were assigned using the TCRdist pipeline. In a later analysis, every TCR beta chain was defined by the combination of its CDR3 amino acid sequence and its V-gene family, and reads without a unique V-gene family were dropped. A later analysis removed several hundred highly shared, low-generation-probability nucleotide sequences to deal with suspected cross-contamination and a sequencing artifact. In a later analysis, a clonal expansion index was calculated for each public chain from normalized within-repertoire ranks of inferred template counts. In a later analysis, generation probabilities were computed with a VDJ recombination model fitted to out-of-frame rearrangements, and the resulting probabilities were checked against IGoR. In a later analysis, TCR-TCR, TCR-HLA and TCR-CMV co-occurrence was scored with hypergeometric tests, and a repertoire-size bias correction was applied to TCR pairs. A later analysis estimated false discovery rates by permuting HLA or CMV assignments 20 times. In a later analysis, co-occurring TCRs were grouped using DBSCAN, and TCRdist sequence similarity was added for clustering within HLA-allele-positive subsets. Repertoires with fewer than 30,000 or more than 120,000 public chains were left out of co-occurrence clustering, as were four to six repertoires with anomalous nucleotide sharing. What TCRdb holds here is the immuneACCESS table cut down to in-frame rearrangements. Part of the clones is not present; checked against another copy, under half of the missing clones reflect an unresolved V gene, and the others are unexplained. The V and J calls and clone size were taken over from that table, and D and trimming were inferred from the DNA. This sample comprises 80,000 to 100,000 clones, 75% to 85% of them detected only once. The biggest ten clones account for 9.5% to 13% of the sample.

The chain is assembled from TRBV28 and TRBJ2-7; 9 bases in between match TRBD2. The specimen was PBMCs. The source of this sequence is a man between 18 and 35 years old in good health and CMV-seropositive. The DNA reads TGTGCCAGCAGTTTTGAGACTAGCGGCGCCTACGAGCAGTACTTC. Its protein is CASSFETSGAYEQYF.